The 16 T cell receptor beta chains given below trace back to one sample, sequenced in a study of blood T cell repertoires in COVID-19. Measured with immunoSEQ multiplex PCR; TCRdb has only the in-frame clones, and not every one. The table includes hundreds of thousands of clones, around 85% detected once. Sequenced material: peripheral blood. The receptors come from a woman aged 45 to 65 with active or convalescent COVID-19.

The CDR3 spells CASSSQGLAGAGELFF. CDR3 sequence (DNA): TGCGCCAGCAGTTCCCAAGGGCTAGCGGGAGCCGGGGAGCTGTTTTTT. The chain joins TRBV10-1 to TRBJ2-2, with TRBD2 identical over 10 bases. CDR1 and CDR2 (germline): WNHNN, SYGVQD (reference sequence). This CDR3 is built from 16 residues. Trimming at V came to 5 bases and at J to 6 bases, leaving 9 bases not matched to a gene.

A note on this clone: A much larger clone is a single base away; this may be a read error. Written as DNA, the CDR3 is TGTGCCAGCAGCCTGGGACAGGGGAACACTGAAGCTTTCTTT. Translation gives CASSLGQGNTEAFF. This chain joins TRBV7-3 and TRBJ1-1, with 9 positions matching TRBD1. CDR1 and CDR2 (germline): SGHTA, FQGTGA. V lost 5 bases and J lost 1; bases outside the gene matches: 2. The CDR3 has 14 amino acids.

The chain couples TRBV5-8 to TRBJ1-2; TRBD1 agrees at 7 bases. With V trimmed by 0 bases and J by 3 bases, 2 bases remained unmatched. Germline CDR1 is SGHTS and CDR2 is YDEGEE. The CDR3 has 14 residues. CDR3 DNA sequence: TGTGCCAGCAGCTTGGACAGGGGCGACTATGGCTACACCTTC. Translating gives CASSLDRGDYGYTF.

The chain joins TRBV12-5 to TRBJ2-7; 14 bases fit TRBD2. The CDR3 sequence is 17 residues long. Per germline, CDR1 LGHNT and CDR2 FRNRAP. Losses at the gene ends were 0 bases for V and 2 bases for J; bases not matched to a gene: 3. CDR3 in amino acids: CASGLVGTSGSPYEQYF. The CDR3 DNA sequence: TGTGCTAGTGGTTTGGTAGGGACTAGCGGGAGCCCCTACGAGCAGTACTTC.

V gene TRBV27 combines with J gene TRBJ1-4, with D maybe TRBD1 (6 bases). In germline, CDR1 is MNHEY, CDR2 SMNVEV (reference sequence). The CDR3 length is 15 residues. V shed 3 bases and J shed 3 bases, with 11 bases lying between them. The CDR3: CASSFAGTPNEKLFF. In DNA form, the CDR3 reads TGTGCCAGCAGTTTCGCCGGGACACCTAATGAAAAACTGTTTTTT.

This chain connects TRBV3-1 (or the pseudogene TRBV3-2) to TRBJ2-7, with D possibly being TRBD1 (6 bases). With 1 base removed from V and 9 bases from J, the gap between germline ends came to 13 bases. The germline CDR1 and CDR2 sequences are LGHDT and YNNKEL (reference sequence). This CDR3 region has 13 residues. CDR3 sequence reads: CASSQVGTTGQYF. CDR3 nucleotides: TGTGCCAGCAGCCAAGTCGGGACAACGGGGCAGTACTTC.

This clone was detected only once. The CDR3 nucleotides read TGTGCCAGCAGCGCCACAGTAGATTCGATAAAGGAGCAGTTCTTC. Amino acids: CASSATVDSIKEQFF. The gene calls are TRBV9 and TRBJ2-1; the D is unclear. The germline V gene has CDR1 SGDLS and CDR2 YYNGEE. The ends were cut back, 3 bases at V and 10 bases at J, with 20 bases in the middle. This CDR3 is 15 amino acids long. The full variable domain, its missing parts supplied by reference TRBV9 and TRBJ2-1, is DSGVTQTPKHLITATGQRVTLRCSPRSGDLSVYWYQQSLDQGLQFLIQYYNGEERAKGNILERFSAQQFPDLHSELNLSSLELGDSALYFCASSATVDSIKEQFFGPGTRLTVL.

V and J are TRBV12-3 or TRBV12-4 and TRBJ1-1; D remains ambiguous. The CDR3 covers 13 residues. V was shortened by 4 bases and J by 0 bases, with 6 bases between the two germline ends. CDR3 sequence reads: CASSYQMNTEAFF. The CDR3 bases are TGTGCCAGCAGTTATCAGATGAACACTGAAGCTTTCTTT.

The sample holds one count of this clone. The V and J genes are TRBV5-8 and TRBJ1-1, with D uncertain. The CDR3 length is 14 residues. Germline V gene lookup returns CDR1 SGHTS and CDR2 YDEGEE. Trimming shortened V by 4 bases and J by 0 bases, and 10 bases separated the two germline ends. The chain's CDR3 is CASSPRVMNTEAFF. The DNA of the CDR3 is TGTGCCAGCAGCCCAAGAGTTATGAACACTGAAGCTTTCTTT.

This clone was picked up one time. V is TRBV28 and J is TRBJ1-6, with unresolved D. Deletions cut 5 bases from V and 8 bases from J, with 22 bases between. The germline gives CDR1 MDHEN, CDR2 SYDVKM. This CDR3 has 17 amino acids. The CDR3 protein is CASSPQAGHRFDSPLHF. As DNA, the CDR3 is TGTGCCAGCAGTCCTCAAGCGGGCCACCGATTTGATTCACCCCTCCACTTT.

The chain carries TRBV29-1 and TRBJ1-1; 9 bases agree with TRBD1. CDR1 is SQVTM, CDR2 ANQGSEA, per germline. The CDR3 runs to 13 residues. J lost 3 bases, V lost 7 bases, and 6 bases had no gene match. The CDR3 loop is CSANRQGDTEAFF. Here the CDR3 DNA reads TGCAGCGCCAACCGACAGGGGGACACTGAAGCTTTCTTT.

The chain combines TRBV5-6 with TRBJ1-6, with 8 bases aligning to TRBD1. The trim removed 4 bases at V and 7 bases at J, leaving 13 bases unmatched. Germline values: CDR1 SGHDT, CDR2 YYEEEE. This CDR3 comprises 17 residues. CDR3 nucleotides: TGTGCCAGCAGCCCATCCGGGACAGGATACGGCAATTCACCCCTCCACTTT. Translated, it gives CASSPSGTGYGNSPLHF. The variable domain in full, with the rest retrieved from reference TRBV5-6 and TRBJ1-6, is DAGVTQSPTHLIKTRGQQVTLRCSPKSGHDTVSWYQQALGQGPQFIFQYYEEEERQRGNFPDRFSGHQFPNYSSELNVNALLLGDSALYLCASSPSGTGYGNSPLHFGNGTRLTVT.

The chain combines TRBV6-4 with TRBJ1-2; D is ambiguous. Germline values: CDR1 MRHNA, CDR2 SNTAGT. The CDR3 consists of 11 residues. V lost 6 bases and J lost 4, with 6 bases in between. In DNA form, the CDR3 reads TGTGCCAGCAGGGACCGCTATGGCTACACCTTC. The encoded protein is CASRDRYGYTF.

The chain couples TRBV18 to TRBJ2-7; D is perhaps TRBD2 (7 bases). The CDR3 consists of 14 residues. Per the germline V gene, CDR1 is KGHSH and CDR2 is LQKENI. Trimming took 2 bases from V and 7 from J, leaving 15 bases between them. The CDR3 protein is CASSPLRERGEQYF. In DNA form, the CDR3 reads TGTGCCAGCTCACCATTGCGGGAGAGGGGGGAGCAGTACTTC. Based on the CDR3 plus reference TRBV18 and TRBJ2-7, the full variable domain is NAGVMQNPRHLVRRRGQEARLRCSPMKGHSHVYWYRQLPEEGLKFMVYLQKENIIDESGMPKERFSAEFPKEGPSILRIQQVVRGDSAAYFCASSPLRERGEQYFGPGTRLTVT.

The chain uses TRBV28 and TRBJ2-5, with 9 bases aligning to TRBD1. V was clipped by 10 bases and J by 4 bases; unmatched bases: 7. The CDR3 is made up of 13 amino acids. Germline CDR1 MDHEN, CDR2 SYDVKM. The chain's CDR3 is CATTGGWVETQYF. CDR3 DNA: TGTGCCACCACAGGGGGCTGGGTAGAGACCCAGTACTTC.

The chain combines TRBV11-1 with TRBJ1-1; D is possibly TRBD1 (5 bases). The CDR3 runs to 15 residues. CDR1 SGHAT and CDR2 FQDESV come from the germline V gene (reference sequence). V dropped 1 base and J dropped 5 bases, with 14 bases sitting between them. CDR3 loop: CASSLEIRSGTEAFF. The CDR3 DNA is TGTGCCAGCAGCTTAGAGATACGTTCAGGGACTGAAGCTTTCTTT.